Presented here are 17 T cell receptor beta chains from one specimen sequenced in a study of OX40 agonist ivuxolimab in advanced cancers. The repertoire was sequenced with immunoSEQ multiplex PCR; TCRdb's copy has only in-frame clones and lacks some. This table holds 15,000 to 20,000 clones, 75% to 90% found once. This specimen consisted of CD4+ or CD8+ T cells sorted from blood, obtained in a trial of the OX40 agonist ivuxolimab. The receptors here all came from an adult with an advanced solid tumor such as melanoma, head and neck, liver or kidney cancer.

The V and J genes are TRBV27 and TRBJ2-7, with D possibly being TRBD1 (7 bases). The length of the CDR3 is 15 residues. V was trimmed by 8 bases and J by 8 bases, leaving 25 bases between them. The V gene's germline CDR1 is MNHEY and CDR2 SMNVEV (reference sequence). CDR3 nucleotides: TGTGCCAGCTCTCGTACGGGAGCAGGGGACAGCAAGCAGTACTTC. It yields the protein CASSRTGAGDSKQYF.

V gene TRBV6-1 combines with J gene TRBJ2-7; D perhaps matches TRBD2 (6 bases). Between the trimmed V and J ends, which lost 7 bases and 6 bases, there was a span of 19 bases. Germline CDR1 and CDR2: MNHNS and SASEGT. This CDR3 is 14 amino acids long. The CDR3 coding sequence is TGTGCCAGCATCTGGGGGGTGTTGGAAAGCGAGCAGTACTTC. It translates to CASIWGVLESEQYF.

The V gene is TRBV5-4, the J gene TRBJ2-1, with TRBD2 identical over 11 bases. With V trimmed by 0 bases and J by 13 bases, 6 bases remained unmatched. CDR1 is SGHNT, CDR2 YYREEE, per germline (reference sequence). There are 14 residues in the CDR3. The CDR3 nucleotides read TGTGCCAGCAGCTTGGATGGACTAGCGGGCTTTCAGTTCTTC. It translates to CASSLDGLAGFQFF. Supplemented by reference TRBV5-4 and TRBJ2-1, the full variable domain reads ETGVTQSPTHLIKTRGQQVTLRCSSQSGHNTVSWYQQALGQGPQFIFQYYREEENGRGNFPPRFSGLQFPNYSSELNVNALELDDSALYLCASSLDGLAGFQFFGPGTRLTVL.

This rearrangement joins TRBV1 to TRBJ1-2. TRBV1 is a recognized pseudogene. This CDR3 spans 15 amino acids. The CDR3 DNA sequence: TGCACCAGCTGTAAGGCCCTCCCCTCCAACTATGGCTACACCTTC. Its protein is CTSCKALPSNYGYTF.

V is TRBV14 and J is TRBJ1-1; D gene ambiguous. This CDR3 comprises 11 residues. Germline CDR1 reads SGHDN; CDR2 reads FVKESK. V was clipped by 4 bases and J by 4 bases, with 4 bases between them. The chain's CDR3 is CASSPGTEAFF. For the CDR3, the DNA is TGTGCCAGCAGCCCAGGCACTGAAGCTTTCTTT.

V is TRBV30 and J is TRBJ2-6; the D is unclear. Germline lookup yields CDR1 GTSNPN and CDR2 SVGIG (reference sequence). CDR3 length: 11 residues. V lost 3 bases and J 13 bases, leaving 10 bases between the germline ends. The CDR3: CAWSPSEVLTF. In DNA form, the CDR3 reads TGTGCCTGGAGCCCCTCCGAAGTCCTGACTTTC.

CDR3 amino acids: CASFSGRGNTGELFF. CDR3 DNA: TGCGCCAGCTTTAGCGGGAGGGGAAACACCGGGGAGCTGTTTTTT. The gene calls are TRBV5-1 and TRBJ2-2, with TRBD2 matching over 11 bases. V lost 7 bases and J lost 2; bases outside the gene matches: 4. Germline lookup yields CDR1 SGHRS and CDR2 YFSETQ. The CDR3 is made up of 15 amino acids.

The J gene is TRBJ2-1, the V gene TRBV18; 9 bases fit TRBD2. Losses at the gene ends were 0 bases for V and 16 bases for J; bases not matched to a gene: 10. The CDR3 has 14 residues. CDR1 is KGHSH, CDR2 LQKENI, per germline. In DNA, the CDR3 is TGTGCCAGCTCACCACCGGAGTTAGCGGGAGTTCCTTTCTTC. Translation gives CASSPPELAGVPFF.

The gene calls are TRBV7-2 and TRBJ1-2; D call uncertain. Germline CDR1 and CDR2: SGHTA and FQGNSA. V lost 4 bases and J 2 bases, leaving 11 bases between the germline ends. This CDR3 comprises 14 residues. For the CDR3, the DNA is TGTGCCAGCAGCTCGGACCAGAAAAACTATGGCTACACCTTC. As protein: CASSSDQKNYGYTF.

This clone has more than one count but fewer than ten. J is TRBJ1-5 and V is TRBV29-1; D perhaps matches TRBD1 (5 bases). V lost 5 bases and J lost 5, with 16 bases in between. Germline V gene sequence: CDR1 SQVTM, CDR2 ANQGSEA. The CDR3 loop spans 14 amino acids. CDR3 protein: CSVMTGGLHQPQHF. The CDR3 DNA is TGCAGCGTTATGACCGGGGGTCTTCATCAGCCCCAGCATTTT. The full variable domain, in which reference TRBV29-1 and TRBJ1-5 provide the parts outside the CDR3, is SAVISQKPSRDICQRGTSLTIQCQVDSQVTMMFWYRQQPGQSLTLIATANQGSEATYESGFVIDKFPISRPNLTFSTLTVSNMSPEDSSIYLCSVMTGGLHQPQHFGDGTRLSIL.

The chain uses TRBV5-4 and TRBJ2-5, with a possible D match to TRBD2 (6 bases). The V end was cut by 3 bases, the J end by 4 bases, with 13 bases between. The CDR3 is 14 amino acids. The V gene's germline CDR1 is SGHNT and CDR2 YYREEE (reference sequence). The CDR3 is CASSSAGRRETQYF. CDR3 nucleotides: TGTGCCAGCAGCTCGGCAGGGAGGAGAGAGACCCAGTACTTC.

This clone has just a few counts. The chain couples TRBV19 to TRBJ1-5, with 9 bases lining up with TRBD1. V was pared by 6 bases and J by 6 bases, with 3 bases of the junction left unmatched. CDR1 LNHDA and CDR2 SQIVND come from the germline V gene (reference sequence). The CDR3 extends over 13 amino acids. The CDR3 DNA reads TGTGCCAGTAGCCCGGACAGGGGTCAGCCCCAGCATTTT. Amino acid sequence: CASSPDRGQPQHF.

The chain couples TRBV19 to TRBJ1-1; no firm D call. This CDR3 spans 12 amino acids. The germline gives CDR1 LNHDA, CDR2 SQIVND (reference sequence). V was trimmed by 7 bases and J by 1 base, leaving 7 bases between them. CDR3 in DNA: TGTGCCAGTAATGGGTGGAACACTGAAGCTTTCTTT. This codes for CASNGWNTEAFF. The full variable domain, in which reference TRBV19 and TRBJ1-1 provide the parts outside the CDR3, is DGGITQSPKYLFRKEGQNVTLSCEQNLNHDAMYWYRQDPGQGLRLIYYSQIVNDFQKGDIAEGYSVSREKKESFPLTVTSAQKNPTAFYLCASNGWNTEAFFGQGTRLTVV.

The genes are TRBV9 and TRBJ2-3; a weak D match, TRBD2 (5 bases). Per the germline V gene, CDR1 is SGDLS and CDR2 is YYNGEE. V was trimmed by 8 bases and J by 0 bases, leaving 13 bases between them. This CDR3 is built from 14 residues. The CDR3 region has the DNA TGTGCCAGTGGTACCTCGGGGAGCACAGATACGCAGTATTTT. This codes for CASGTSGSTDTQYF.

The chain employs TRBV11-1 and TRBJ1-1; no reliable D call. V lost 3 bases and J lost 4, with 6 bases in between. Per germline, CDR1 SGHAT and CDR2 FQDESV (reference sequence). The CDR3 extends over 12 amino acids. For the CDR3, the DNA is TGTGCCAGCAGCTTCCGGGGCACTGAAGCTTTCTTT. It is translated as CASSFRGTEAFF.

The V call is TRBV5-4, the J call TRBJ2-1; possibly TRBD2 for D (5 bases). CDR3 length: 17 amino acids. V lost 0 bases and J lost 0, with 13 bases in between. CDR1 and CDR2 (germline): SGHNT, YYREEE (reference sequence). The CDR3 loop reads CASSLGPSSFSYNEQFF. The CDR3 DNA sequence: TGTGCCAGCAGCTTGGGTCCTAGCAGCTTCTCCTACAATGAGCAGTTCTTC. The full variable domain, in which reference TRBV5-4 and TRBJ2-1 provide the parts outside the CDR3, is ETGVTQSPTHLIKTRGQQVTLRCSSQSGHNTVSWYQQALGQGPQFIFQYYREEENGRGNFPPRFSGLQFPNYSSELNVNALELDDSALYLCASSLGPSSFSYNEQFFGPGTRLTVL.

The rearrangement links TRBV7-9 to TRBJ2-5; 10 nucleotides align to TRBD2. V gave up 7 bases and J gave up 0 bases; unmatched junction bases: 11. The germline V gene has CDR1 SEHNR and CDR2 FQNEAQ (reference sequence). This CDR3 comprises 17 residues. The CDR3 sequence is CASTSGTSASYQETQYF. The CDR3 DNA reads TGTGCCAGCACCTCCGGGACTAGCGCCTCGTACCAAGAGACCCAGTACTTC.